These T cell receptor beta chains were read from a single sample in a study of cytomegalovirus exposure and HLA in healthy donors. Repertoires were generated with immunoSEQ multiplex PCR, while TCRdb's copy carries only in-frame clones and drops some. The sample yields about 160,000 clones, 70% to 80% seen once. The sample was PBMCs. Receptor source: a woman aged 50 to 60 in good health and CMV-seronegative. The CDR3 runs from the conserved cysteine through the conserved F or W. A D gene is named only where the DNA matches it firmly.

j_call v_call d_call cdr3_length cdr3_aa
TRBJ2-1 TRBV7-9 TRBD1 18 CASSSKQRLGQTYNEQFF
TRBJ1-3 TRBV4-3 - 13 CASSQAIGDTIYF
TRBJ2-1 TRBV6-6 TRBD2 15 CASIPEGLRYNEQFF
TRBJ1-1 TRBV4-3 - 15 CASSQDPGLGTEAFF
TRBJ2-5 TRBV20-1 - 11 CSGRRGETQYF
TRBJ1-5 TRBV5-1 TRBD1 15 CASSFSGGPNQPQHF
TRBJ1-1 TRBV6-5 TRBD1 11 CASSRQGEAFF
TRBJ2-7 TRBV18 - 14 CASSPVRETYEQYF
TRBJ2-5 TRBV28 - 14 CASSSGSSEETQYF
TRBJ2-7 TRBV7-2 - 16 CASSLVAAGISYEQYF
TRBJ1-1 TRBV9 - 14 CASSGLTGNTEAFF
TRBJ2-1 TRBV18 - 14 CASSPAGSYNEQFF
TRBJ2-2 TRBV5-4 TRBD1 17 CASSSTPGQGNTGELFF
TRBJ2-1 TRBV4-3 - 17 CASSQQGLQLGYNEQFF
TRBJ2-7 TRBV6-5 TRBD1 13 CASSRNPGGEQYF
TRBJ2-5 TRBV5-4 TRBD2 14 CASASGSAQETQYF
TRBJ2-1 TRBV27 TRBD2 13 CASRTSGYNEQFF
TRBJ1-2 TRBV13 - 16 CASSSLSKREGYGYTF
TRBJ2-7 TRBV5-1 TRBD2 15 CASSNPSGSIHEQYF
- TRBV11-2 TRBD2 16 CASSLAATSGSYEQYF
TRBJ2-1 TRBV21-1 - 19 CASSRVPGLAGGLYNEQFF
TRBJ1-5 TRBV10-3 - 14 CAISESHRDQPQHF
TRBJ2-7 TRBV6-5 TRBD2 15 CASSSLVLAGYEQYF
TRBJ2-2 TRBV27 - 15 CASSRQPSNTGELFF
TRBJ1-5 TRBV6-5 - 14 CASSPTGLEQPQHF
TRBJ1-5 TRBV4-3 TRBD1 17 CASSQDTRDRGRGTQHF
TRBJ1-2 TRBV5-4 TRBD1 15 CASSFPDRGLGGYTF
TRBJ2-5 TRBV7-8 TRBD1 15 CASSLVTGGGETQYF
TRBJ1-1 TRBV19 TRBD1 13 CASRGQVNTEAFF
TRBJ2-2 TRBV6-1 TRBD2 15 CASSDWGLAGWELFF
TRBJ2-5 TRBV10-2 TRBD2 15 CASRTGLAGQETQYF
TRBJ1-1 TRBV30 - 11 CAWGLGSEAFF
TRBJ2-5 TRBV10-3 TRBD2 15 CAIRPGLEGGETQYF
TRBJ1-3 TRBV6-1 - 15 CASSARDTSGNTIYF
TRBJ1-2 TRBV6-5 - 15 CASSYSGGGFYGYTF
TRBJ1-1 TRBV10-3 - 15 CAISESTPAGTEAFF
TRBJ1-4 TRBV18 - 16 CASSPNSQGLDEKLFF
TRBJ2-3 TRBV5-4 TRBD1 16 CASSLRTGGGSDTQYF
TRBJ2-5 TRBV15 - 16 CATSRGSPAGVETQYF
TRBJ1-5 TRBV6-1 - 13 CASSGAQHQPQHF
TRBJ1-1 TRBV7-9 - 15 CASSPGGDLGPEAFF
TRBJ2-1 TRBV5-1 TRBD2 15 CASGQRGTRYNEQFF
TRBJ2-1 TRBV4-3 TRBD1 16 CASSQGPGQGGEEQFF
TRBJ2-7 TRBV4-2 TRBD2 15 CASSQGLAGVGEQYF
TRBJ1-6 TRBV5-6 - 13 CASSLGANSPLHF